This T cell receptor beta chain was captured by sequencing in a study of post-analysis software for immune sequencing data. Notes on the study in general: F-measure co-clustering was strong for batch-matched samples. Diversity measured as normalized Chao1 was significantly lower in multiple sclerosis patients than in controls. Patients carried roughly five TRBV segments more frequently than controls did, and TRBV5-6, TRBV5-1 and TRBV20-1 were among them.

Concerning this clonotype: Its antigen is unknown.

Unique molecular identifiers featured in each of the TCR beta cDNA libraries. Approximately 0.5 million cDNA molecules were recovered from an input of about 0.95 to 11 million T cells. Using its own MiXCR run on the PCR reads, TCRdb lists one record per CDR3 protein. The sample includes roughly 400,000 distinct CDR3 sequences, 30% to 40% seen only once; the top ten take roughly 8.2%. Per germline, CDR1 SGHRS and CDR2 YFSETQ. Trimming took 6 bases from V and 0 from J, leaving 11 bases between them. The CDR3 runs to 14 residues. The rearrangement joins TRBV5-1 to TRBJ2-3; no clear D. The receptor comes from a girl aged 2 to 10 with multiple sclerosis. The specimen was blood. DNA for the CDR3: TGCGCCAGCACCGACCAGACTAGCACAGATACGCAGTATTTT. Protein: CASTDQTSTDTQYF.